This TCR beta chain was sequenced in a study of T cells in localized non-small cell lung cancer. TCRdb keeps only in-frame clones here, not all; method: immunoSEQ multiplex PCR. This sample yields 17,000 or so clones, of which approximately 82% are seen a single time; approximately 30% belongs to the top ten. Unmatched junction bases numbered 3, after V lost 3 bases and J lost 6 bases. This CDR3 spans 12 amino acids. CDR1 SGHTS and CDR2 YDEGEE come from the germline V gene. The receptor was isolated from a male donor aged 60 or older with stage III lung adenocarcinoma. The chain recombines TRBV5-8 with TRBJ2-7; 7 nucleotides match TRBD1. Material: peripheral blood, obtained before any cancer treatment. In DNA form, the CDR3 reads TGTGCCAGCAGCTGGGGACAGTCCGAGCAGTACTTC. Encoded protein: CASSWGQSEQYF.